These 7 T cell receptor beta chains share one sample of origin, sequenced in a study of control samples from healthy donors and cancer patients. Clones were sequenced by immunoSEQ multiplex PCR, and TCRdb holds only the in-frame ones, with some missing. The sample contains 98,000 or so clones, about 85% of which appear only once. What was sequenced was blood. These receptors were obtained from a woman in her 70s in good health.

This sequence joins TRBV30 and TRBJ2-1; D remains unclear. The CDR3 sequence is 13 residues long. Germline assignment: CDR1 GTSNPN and CDR2 SVGIG (reference sequence). V lost 4 bases and J 12 bases, leaving 19 bases between the germline ends. In nucleotides, the CDR3 is TGTGCCTGGAATAGTCTTCCGGGTCCGGGGCAGTTCTTC. Residues: CAWNSLPGPGQFF.

A few counts support this clone. This chain links TRBV7-6 with TRBJ2-1; unclear D gene. V was trimmed by 5 bases and J by 0 bases, leaving 11 bases between them. Germline V gives CDR1 SGHVS, CDR2 FNYEAQ. This CDR3 has 15 amino acids. The CDR3 region is CASSTDWSSYNEQFF. Here the CDR3 DNA reads TGTGCCAGCAGCACCGACTGGAGCTCCTACAATGAGCAGTTCTTC.

The chain carries TRBV29-1 and TRBJ2-3; 7 bases are a match to TRBD1. J lost 1 base, V lost 7 bases, and 8 bases had no gene match. The CDR3 has 14 residues. Germline values: CDR1 SQVTM, CDR2 ANQGSEA. The CDR3 sequence: CSADGDSRTDTQYF. CDR3 coding DNA: TGCAGCGCCGACGGGGACAGTCGCACAGATACGCAGTATTTT.

This clone was seen a single time. The genes are TRBV11-2 and TRBJ2-3; 10 bases align to TRBD1. The CDR3 runs to 15 residues. The junction had 7 bases not matched to a gene; V was cut back by 5 bases and J by 5 bases. The germline V gene has CDR1 SGHAT and CDR2 FQNNGV. The CDR3 sequence is CASSPDRGLLDTQYF. In DNA, the CDR3 is TGTGCCAGCAGCCCCGACAGGGGGCTATTAGATACGCAGTATTTT.

The chain links TRBV3-1 (or the pseudogene TRBV3-2) to TRBJ2-1; D is possibly TRBD2 (5 bases). The CDR3 extends over 15 amino acids. Between the trimmed V and J ends, which lost 4 bases and 5 bases, there was a span of 15 bases. Germline V gene data show CDR1 as LGHDT and CDR2 as YNNKEL (reference sequence). The CDR3 nucleotides are TGTGCCAGCAGCCCGGACGGCGGGCGCAACAATGAGCAGTTCTTC. Translation gives CASSPDGGRNNEQFF.

This rearrangement joins TRBV4-1 to TRBJ1-1, with D perhaps TRBD1 (6 bases). The CDR3 contains 16 residues. The germline V gene encodes CDR1 MGHRA and CDR2 YSYEKL. V lost 0 bases to trimming and J lost 1 base, with 12 bases between them. The CDR3 loop is CASSQERPGANTEAFF. The CDR3 DNA reads as TGCGCCAGCAGCCAAGAAAGGCCAGGGGCGAACACTGAAGCTTTCTTT.

The chain joins TRBV5-1 to TRBJ1-1, with D maybe TRBD1 (6 bases). The CDR3 runs 13 residues. Deletions cut 3 bases from V and 5 bases from J, with 11 bases between. The germline V gene has CDR1 SGHRS and CDR2 YFSETQ. The CDR3 DNA sequence: TGCGCCAGCAGCTCACAGGGCCCAACTGAAGCTTTCTTT. This gives the protein CASSSQGPTEAFF.